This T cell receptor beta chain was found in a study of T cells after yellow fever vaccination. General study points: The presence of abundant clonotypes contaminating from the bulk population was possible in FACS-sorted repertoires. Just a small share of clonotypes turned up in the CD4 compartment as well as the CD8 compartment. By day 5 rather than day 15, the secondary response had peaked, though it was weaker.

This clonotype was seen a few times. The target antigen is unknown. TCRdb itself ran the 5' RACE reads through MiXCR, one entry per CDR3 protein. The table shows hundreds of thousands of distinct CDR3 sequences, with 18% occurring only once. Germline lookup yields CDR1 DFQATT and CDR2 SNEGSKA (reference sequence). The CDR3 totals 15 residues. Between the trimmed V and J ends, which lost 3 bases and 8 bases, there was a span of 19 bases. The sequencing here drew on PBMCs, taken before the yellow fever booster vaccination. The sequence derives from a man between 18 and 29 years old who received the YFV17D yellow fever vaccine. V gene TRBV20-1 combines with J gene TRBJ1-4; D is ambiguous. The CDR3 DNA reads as TGCAGTGCTAGCCCCTGGGAGGGTTCTGGGGAAAAACTGTTTTTT. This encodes CSASPWEGSGEKLFF.